This entry lists 14 T cell receptor beta chains sequenced from one sample in a study of blood T cell repertoires in COVID-19. Clones were read by immunoSEQ multiplex PCR, and TCRdb kept only the in-frame ones, dropping some. The sample lists fewer than 300,000 clones; approximately 82% were seen once. The sequenced sample consisted of peripheral blood. The receptors were sampled from a woman aged 18-30 years with acute or convalescent COVID-19.

The chain uses TRBV7-8 and TRBJ2-1, with 7 bases lining up with TRBD2. V gave up 5 bases and J gave up 0 bases; unmatched junction bases: 13. The CDR3 has 18 amino acids. Germline CDR1 is SGHVS and CDR2 is FQNEAQ. The DNA for the CDR3 is TGTGCCAGCAGCCCCCGGGCGCGGGGGTGGGGCTCCTACAATGAGCAGTTCTTC. Protein: CASSPRARGWGSYNEQFF. Complete variable domain (other parts from reference TRBV7-8 and TRBJ2-1): GAGVSQSPRYKVAKRGQDVALRCDPISGHVSLFWYQQALGQGPEFLTYFQNEAQLDKSGLPSDRFFAERPEGSVSTLKIQRTQQEDSAVYLCASSPRARGWGSYNEQFFGPGTRLTVL.

This clone came up once. The chain combines TRBV5-1 with TRBJ2-1, with TRBD2 matching 9 bases. Germline V gene sequence: CDR1 SGHRS, CDR2 YFSETQ. CDR3 size: 15 residues. V lost 3 bases and J lost 6; bases outside the gene matches: 7. The CDR3 bases are TGCGCCAGCAGCTCGGGGGGGACTAGCTTCAATGAGCAGTTCTTC. Residues: CASSSGGTSFNEQFF.

The CDR3 region is CASSISGYGYTF. CDR3 bases: TGTGCCAGTAGTATATCAGGGTATGGCTACACCTTC. The chain uses TRBV19 and TRBJ1-2, with a possible D match to TRBD1 (5 bases). Deletions cut 2 bases from V and 5 bases from J, with 6 bases between. Germline CDR1 LNHDA, CDR2 SQIVND (reference sequence). This CDR3 has 12 amino acids.

This clone came up a few times. The chain has TRBV15 and TRBJ2-4; 11 nucleotides align to TRBD1. CDR1 LNHNV and CDR2 YYDKDF come from the germline V gene (reference sequence). CDR3 length: 19 residues. V lost 2 bases, J lost 9 bases, and 18 bases stayed unmatched. DNA for the CDR3: TGTGCCACCAGCAGACTGTCGGGACAGGGGGTTGTCCGGGAGGGCATTCAGTACTTC. Protein sequence: CATSRLSGQGVVREGIQYF.

The chain uses TRBV18 and TRBJ2-7; TRBD1 matches 9 bases. V was pared by 3 bases and J by 1 base, with 4 bases of the junction left unmatched. CDR3 size: 15 residues. Germline CDR1 is KGHSH and CDR2 is LQKENI. The CDR3: CASSPNRGPSYEQYF. The CDR3 region has the DNA TGTGCCAGCTCACCTAACAGGGGGCCTTCCTACGAGCAGTACTTC.

The chain joins TRBV18 to TRBJ1-1, with 7 bases lining up with TRBD1. V shed 6 bases and J 7 bases; nucleotides not matched to a gene: 8. Germline CDR1 and CDR2: KGHSH and LQKENI. CDR3 size: 13 residues. The CDR3 DNA reads as TGTGCCAGCTCCCCCAGGGGGGATATTGAAGCTTTCTTT. Its protein product is CASSPRGDIEAFF.

The J gene is TRBJ1-5, the V gene TRBV4-3; D gene uncertain. Germline lookup yields CDR1 LGHNA and CDR2 YSLEER. The ends were cut back, 0 bases at V and 0 bases at J, with 6 bases in the middle. The CDR3 runs to 15 residues. For the CDR3, the DNA is TGCGCCAGCAGCCAAGACAGGTATAGCAATCAGCCCCAGCATTTT. Amino acids: CASSQDRYSNQPQHF.

This chain uses TRBV9 with TRBJ2-1; a weak D match, TRBD1 (8 bases). Germline CDR1 reads SGDLS; CDR2 reads YYNGEE. The CDR3 consists of 18 residues. Deletions cut 4 bases from V and 10 bases from J, with 30 bases between. In nucleotides, the CDR3 is TGTGCCAGCAGCCTACAGGGGGGGGACAGAGTCGTCCGGTCCGAGCAGTTCTTC. The encoded protein is CASSLQGGDRVVRSEQFF.

The rearrangement links TRBV6-5 to TRBJ2-7, with 7 bases matching TRBD2. After removal of 2 bases from V and 2 bases from J, the junction contained 6 bases not matched to a gene. The CDR3 has 15 amino acids. Looked up from germline, CDR1 is MNHEY and CDR2 is SVGAGI. CDR3 DNA sequence: TGTGCCAGCAGTTACCCGAAAGGGACTACCTACGAGCAGTACTTC. This gives the protein CASSYPKGTTYEQYF.

This sequence joins TRBV4-3 and TRBJ2-7; 7 bases agree with TRBD2. V gave up 0 bases and J gave up 2 bases; unmatched junction bases: 10. Germline loops: CDR1 LGHNA, CDR2 YSLEER. The CDR3 consists of 17 residues. The CDR3 sequence is CASSQDRTSLYAYEQYF. The CDR3 DNA reads TGCGCCAGCAGCCAAGATCGGACTAGTCTCTACGCCTACGAGCAGTACTTC.

This chain links TRBV19 with TRBJ1-5, with TRBD1 matching over 9 bases. Germline trimming cut 9 bases from V and 2 bases from J; bases unmatched to any gene: 8. Germline-derived CDR1 and CDR2 are LNHDA and SQIVND (reference sequence). The CDR3 extends over 15 amino acids. CDR3 in amino acids: CASRQGDVGNQPQHF. The CDR3 nucleotides read TGTGCCAGCAGACAGGGGGATGTTGGCAATCAGCCCCAGCATTTT.

This chain joins TRBV7-2 and TRBJ2-3; TRBD2 aligns across 8 bases. Trimming at V came to 4 bases and at J to 3 bases, leaving 9 bases not matched to a gene. CDR3 length: 16 residues. The germline CDR1 and CDR2 sequences are SGHTA and FQGNSA. This chain's CDR3 is CASSYNSLAGTDTQYF. For the CDR3, the DNA is TGTGCCAGCAGCTACAATTCCTTAGCGGGAACAGATACGCAGTATTTT.

A word on this clone: At the DNA level, this CDR3 is encoded by other sequences in the same sample as well. The chain employs TRBV6-6 and TRBJ1-1; D is possibly TRBD1 (6 bases). Trimming removed 2 bases at V and 5 bases at J, with 9 bases between. The CDR3 contains 13 residues. Germline CDR1 MNHNY, CDR2 SVGAGI (reference sequence). In DNA form, the CDR3 reads TGTGCCAGCAGTTACGGGGGCGGGACTGAAGCTTTCTTT. Translating gives CASSYGGGTEAFF.

This clone was counted only a few times. The chain uses TRBV9 and TRBJ1-5; TRBD1 might be the D (6 bases). CDR1 SGDLS and CDR2 YYNGEE come from the germline V gene. V shed 0 bases and J shed 7 bases, with 14 bases lying between them. There are 15 residues in the CDR3. CDR3 coding DNA: TGTGCCAGCAGCGTAGATCCAGGGGCCGTCCAGCCCCAGCATTTT. This codes for CASSVDPGAVQPQHF.